The entry below describes one T cell receptor (beta chain). Repertoires were generated with immunoSEQ multiplex PCR, while TCRdb's copy carries only in-frame clones and drops some. The sample shows over 9,000 clones, around 76% of them seen only once. The data are from a study of T cell repertoires in ileal Crohn's disease. The CDR3 length is 16 residues. Per the germline V gene, CDR1 is MNHNY and CDR2 is SVGAGI (reference sequence). V dropped 5 bases and J dropped 10; count of bases not matched to a gene: 19. The V and J genes are TRBV6-6 and TRBJ2-7, with 8 bases matching TRBD2. The TCR sequence derives from an adult with Crohn's disease. Sequencing used ileal tissue. This CDR3 reads CASSPSGGAGGPEQYF. CDR3 bases: TGTGCCAGCAGTCCGTCGGGAGGGGCGGGAGGTCCGGAACAGTACTTC.